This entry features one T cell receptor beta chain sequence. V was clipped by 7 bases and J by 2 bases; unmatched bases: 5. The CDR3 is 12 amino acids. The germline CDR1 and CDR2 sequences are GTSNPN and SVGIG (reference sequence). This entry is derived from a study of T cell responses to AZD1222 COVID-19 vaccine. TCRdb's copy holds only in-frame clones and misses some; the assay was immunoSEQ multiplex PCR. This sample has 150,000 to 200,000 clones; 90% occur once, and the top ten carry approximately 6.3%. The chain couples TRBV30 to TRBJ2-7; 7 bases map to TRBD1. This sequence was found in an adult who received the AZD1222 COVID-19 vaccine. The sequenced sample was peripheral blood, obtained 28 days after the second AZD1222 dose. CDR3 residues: CAFGTEAYEQYF. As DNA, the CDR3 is TGTGCCTTCGGGACAGAAGCCTACGAGCAGTACTTC. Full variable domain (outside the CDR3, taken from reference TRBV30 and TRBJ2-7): SQTIHQWPATLVQPVGSPLSLECTVEGTSNPNLYWYRQAAGRGLQLLFYSVGIGQISSEVPQNLSASRPQDRQFILSSKKLLLSDSGFYLCAFGTEAYEQYFGPGTRLTVT.